The rows below give T cell receptor beta chains drawn from one sample of a study of blood T cells in healthy people across ages. A single record per CDR3 protein comes from TCRdb applying MiXCR to the 5' RACE reads. The data contain 1.5 million to 2 million distinct CDR3 sequences, around 36% of them singletons. The sample taken for sequencing was blood. The receptors were sampled from a woman in her twenties or thirties in good health. The CDR3 runs from the conserved cysteine through the conserved F or W. D genes are given only for firm matches. Clone size is shown for a subset of rows, as once, few, many or a class of expanded clone.

V	size	D	J	DNA	CDR3
TRBV6-1	.	.	TRBJ2-3	TGTGCCATATGGGCGCCTAGCACAGATACGCAGTATTTT	CAIWAPSTDTQYF
TRBV6-1	.	.	TRBJ2-3	TGTGCCAGCAGGGAGGGGGCGCGGGCAGATACGCAGTATTTT	CASREGARADTQYF
TRBV12-5	.	.	TRBJ2-5	TGTGCTGGTGGTTTGGACCTAAGTGGGACCCAGTACTTC	CAGGLDLSGTQYF
TRBV5-4	few	TRBD1	TRBJ2-5	TGTGCCAGCAGCGAACGGGACAGGACGCAAGAGACCCAGTACTTC	CASSERDRTQETQYF
TRBV12-3/TRBV12-4	.	TRBD1	TRBJ1-2	TGTGCCAGCAGTATGGGACAGGTGTATGGCTACACCTTC	CASSMGQVYGYTF
TRBV3-1	.	.	TRBJ2-1	TGTGCCAGCAGCTCGTGGACAGCTAGCTCCTACAATGAGCAGTTCTTC	CASSSWTASSYNEQFF
TRBV7-9	many	TRBD2	TRBJ2-7	TGTGCCAGCAGCTTAGCAACTAGCGGGAGTACCGAGCAGTACTTC	CASSLATSGSTEQYF
TRBV7-9	.	.	TRBJ2-5	TGTGCCAGCAGCTTCCTACGCTCGTGGAGGGAGACCCAGTACTTC	CASSFLRSWRETQYF
TRBV15	.	.	TRBJ1-2	TGTGCCACCAGCAGCCCAGGACGGACTAACTATGGCTACACCTTC	CATSSPGRTNYGYTF
TRBV12-3/TRBV12-4	.	TRBD2	TRBJ2-3	TGTGCCAGCAGTTCTAGCGGGGGTGAGGATACGCAGTATTTT	CASSSSGGEDTQYF
TRBV12-3/TRBV12-4	few	.	TRBJ1-5	TGTGCCAGCAGCTACGGGGCTCAGCGGGGTAATCAGCCCCAGCATTTT	CASSYGAQRGNQPQHF
TRBV5-1	few	.	TRBJ1-2	TGCGCCAGCAGCTTGGACGCCAGTAACTATGGCTACACCTTC	CASSLDASNYGYTF
TRBV20-1	few	.	TRBJ1-5	TGCAGTGCAAAGAGAAGGGCGGGGGAACAGCCCCAGCATTTT	CSAKRRAGEQPQHF
TRBV24-1	.	.	TRBJ1-2	TGTGCCACCAGTGACCCTTGGGGTGGCTACACCTTC	CATSDPWGGYTF
TRBV20-1	.	TRBD2	TRBJ2-3	TGCAGTGCTCCTCCGACTAGCGGGGGAGCTACAGATACGCAGTATTTT	CSAPPTSGGATDTQYF
TRBV7-2	.	.	TRBJ2-7	TGTGCCAGCAGCTTAAATTTGGGGGGTTTTAACTCCTACGAGCAGTACTTC	CASSLNLGGFNSYEQYF
TRBV3-1	.	.	TRBJ1-2	TGTGCCAGCAGCCCCCTAGCAGTTGGGCCTTATGGCTACACCTTC	CASSPLAVGPYGYTF
TRBV15	.	.	TRBJ1-1	TGTGCCACCAGCAGGGGGTTGGGGCAATCGAACACTGAAGCTTTCTTT	CATSRGLGQSNTEAFF
TRBV5-4	few	.	TRBJ2-1	TGTGCCAGCATGGACTCTTACAATGAGCAGTTCTTC	CASMDSYNEQFF
TRBV7-6	.	TRBD1	TRBJ1-5	TGTGCCAGCAGCCCGCGACAGGGGGCGAGCAATCAGCCCCAGCATTTT	CASSPRQGASNQPQHF
TRBV6-5	.	.	TRBJ2-1	TGTGCCAGCAGCCGGGCCTTAGGTAATGAGCAGTTCTTC	CASSRALGNEQFF
TRBV3-1	.	.	TRBJ1-2	TGTGCCAGCAGGCCCAGGGGTTCTAACTATGGCTACACCTTC	CASRPRGSNYGYTF
TRBV7-8	few	TRBD1	TRBJ2-7	TGTGCCAGCAGCTTAGGGACAGGGGCGCGGGAGCAGTACTTC	CASSLGTGAREQYF